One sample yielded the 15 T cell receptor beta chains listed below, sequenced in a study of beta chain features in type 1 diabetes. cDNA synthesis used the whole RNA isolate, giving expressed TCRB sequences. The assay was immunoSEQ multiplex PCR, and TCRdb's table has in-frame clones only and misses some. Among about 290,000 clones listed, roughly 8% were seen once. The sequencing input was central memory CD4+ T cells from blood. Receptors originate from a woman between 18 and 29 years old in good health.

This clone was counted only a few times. The CDR3 coding sequence is TGTGCCAGCAGCTTAGTTGACAGAGAAGCTTTCTTT. This codes for CASSLVDREAFF. The chain links TRBV7-9 to TRBJ1-1; a weak D match, TRBD1 (5 bases). Trimming took off 1 base at V and 8 bases at J, with 8 bases between the two ends. Germline V gene data show CDR1 as SEHNR and CDR2 as FQNEAQ (reference sequence). This CDR3 is built from 12 residues.

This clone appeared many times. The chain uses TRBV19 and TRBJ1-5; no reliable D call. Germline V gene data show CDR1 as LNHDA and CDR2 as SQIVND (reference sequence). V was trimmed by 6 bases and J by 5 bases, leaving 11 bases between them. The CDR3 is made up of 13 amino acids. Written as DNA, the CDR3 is TGTGCCAGTAGATTTGGCCGAGATCAGCCCCAGCATTTT. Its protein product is CASRFGRDQPQHF. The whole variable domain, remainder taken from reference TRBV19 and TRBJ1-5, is DGGITQSPKYLFRKEGQNVTLSCEQNLNHDAMYWYRQDPGQGLRLIYYSQIVNDFQKGDIAEGYSVSREKKESFPLTVTSAQKNPTAFYLCASRFGRDQPQHFGDGTRLSIL.

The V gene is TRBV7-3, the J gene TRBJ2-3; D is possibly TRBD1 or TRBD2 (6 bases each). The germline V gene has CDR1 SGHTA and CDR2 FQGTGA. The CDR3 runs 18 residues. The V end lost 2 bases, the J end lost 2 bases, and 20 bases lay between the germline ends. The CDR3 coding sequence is TGTGCCAGCAGCTTATCGCAATCAGGAGGGGGATTCACAGATACGCAGTATTTT. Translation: CASSLSQSGGGFTDTQYF.

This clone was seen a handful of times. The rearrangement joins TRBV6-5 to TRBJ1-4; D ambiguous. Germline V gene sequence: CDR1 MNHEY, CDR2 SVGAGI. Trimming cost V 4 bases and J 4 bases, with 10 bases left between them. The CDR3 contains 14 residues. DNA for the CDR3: TGTGCCAGCAGTTCGGACGGGAATAATGAAAAACTGTTTTTT. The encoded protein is CASSSDGNNEKLFF.

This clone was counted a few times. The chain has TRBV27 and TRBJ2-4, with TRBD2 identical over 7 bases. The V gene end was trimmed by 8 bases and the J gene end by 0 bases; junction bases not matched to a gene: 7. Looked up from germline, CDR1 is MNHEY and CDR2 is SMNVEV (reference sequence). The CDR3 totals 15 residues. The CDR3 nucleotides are TGTGCCAGCGGGGTGCGGGGGAAAGCCAAAAACATTCAGTACTTC. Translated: CASGVRGKAKNIQYF.

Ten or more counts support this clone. This chain's CDR3 is CASSTKPGNQPQHF. DNA for the CDR3: TGTGCCAGTAGCACTAAACCTGGGAATCAGCCCCAGCATTTT. The genes are TRBV19 and TRBJ1-5; D is undetermined. The CDR3 is made up of 14 amino acids. The V gene's germline CDR1 is LNHDA and CDR2 SQIVND (reference sequence). Trimming stripped 6 bases from V and 4 bases from J, with 13 bases between.

The CDR3 DNA sequence: TGCGCCAGCAGCGCGGGACAGGGGCAAGAGACCCAGTACTTC. Translated: CASSAGQGQETQYF. The V gene is TRBV5-1, the J gene TRBJ2-5; 10 nucleotides agree with TRBD1. Germline CDR1 and CDR2: SGHRS and YFSETQ. This CDR3 comprises 14 residues. Germline trimming cut 4 bases from V and 2 bases from J; bases unmatched to any gene: 2.

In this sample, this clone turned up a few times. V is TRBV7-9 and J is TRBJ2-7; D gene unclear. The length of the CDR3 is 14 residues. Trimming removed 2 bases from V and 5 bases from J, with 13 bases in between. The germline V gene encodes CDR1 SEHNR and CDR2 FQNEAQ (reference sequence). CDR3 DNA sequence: TGTGCCAGCAGCTTAAGTTGGCAGGCCGACGAGCAGTACTTC. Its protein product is CASSLSWQADEQYF.

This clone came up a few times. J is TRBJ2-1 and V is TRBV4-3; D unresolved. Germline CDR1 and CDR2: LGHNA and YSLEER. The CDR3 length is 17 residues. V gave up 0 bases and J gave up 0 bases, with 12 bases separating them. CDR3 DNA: TGCGCCAGCAGCCAAGATCCCAGGACCGACTCCTACAATGAGCAGTTCTTC. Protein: CASSQDPRTDSYNEQFF.

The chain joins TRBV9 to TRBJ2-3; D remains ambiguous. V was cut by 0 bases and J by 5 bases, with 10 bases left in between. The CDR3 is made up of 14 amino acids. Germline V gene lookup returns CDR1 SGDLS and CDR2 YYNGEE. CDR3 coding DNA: TGTGCCAGCAGCGTAGCCGGGTGGGAAGATACGCAGTATTTT. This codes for CASSVAGWEDTQYF.

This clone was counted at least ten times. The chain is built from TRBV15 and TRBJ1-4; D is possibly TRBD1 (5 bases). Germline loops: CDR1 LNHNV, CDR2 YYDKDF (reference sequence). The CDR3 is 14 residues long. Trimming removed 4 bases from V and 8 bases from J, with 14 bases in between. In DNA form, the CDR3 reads TGTGCCACCAGCATGAGCAGGGAAAACGAAAAACTGTTTTTT. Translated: CATSMSRENEKLFF.

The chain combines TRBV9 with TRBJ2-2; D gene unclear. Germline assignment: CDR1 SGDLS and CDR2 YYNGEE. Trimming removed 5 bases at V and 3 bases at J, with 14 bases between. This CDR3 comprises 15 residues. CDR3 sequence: CASSHYNRDTGELFF. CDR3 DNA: TGTGCCAGCAGTCATTATAATCGGGACACCGGGGAGCTGTTTTTT.

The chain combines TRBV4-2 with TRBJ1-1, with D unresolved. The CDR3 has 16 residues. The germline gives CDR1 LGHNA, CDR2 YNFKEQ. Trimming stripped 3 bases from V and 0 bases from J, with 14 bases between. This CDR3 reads CASSQSGTALNTEAFF. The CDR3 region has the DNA TGTGCCAGCAGCCAGTCAGGTACCGCCTTGAACACTGAAGCTTTCTTT.

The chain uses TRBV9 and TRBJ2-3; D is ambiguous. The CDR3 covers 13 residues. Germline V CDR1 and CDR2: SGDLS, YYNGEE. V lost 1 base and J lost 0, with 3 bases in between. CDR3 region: CASSVLSTDTQYF. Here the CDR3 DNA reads TGTGCCAGCAGCGTACTGAGCACAGATACGCAGTATTTT. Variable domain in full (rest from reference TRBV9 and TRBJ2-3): DSGVTQTPKHLITATGQRVTLRCSPRSGDLSVYWYQQSLDQGLQFLIQYYNGEERAKGNILERFSAQQFPDLHSELNLSSLELGDSALYFCASSVLSTDTQYFGPGTRLTVL.

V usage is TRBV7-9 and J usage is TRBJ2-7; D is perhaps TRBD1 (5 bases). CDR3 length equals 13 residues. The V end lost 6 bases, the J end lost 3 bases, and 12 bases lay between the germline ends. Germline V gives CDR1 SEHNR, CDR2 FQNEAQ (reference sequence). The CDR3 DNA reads TGTGCCAGCAGACCGCGACAGAACTACGAGCAGTACTTC. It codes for CASRPRQNYEQYF.